Listed below are T cell receptor beta chains from one sample, sequenced in a study of cytomegalovirus exposure and HLA in healthy donors. The assay was immunoSEQ multiplex PCR, and TCRdb's table has in-frame clones only and misses some. The repertoire holds about 100,000 clones, with about 76% as singletons. Sequencing used PBMCs. These receptors were taken from a man aged 35 to 55 in good health and CMV-seropositive. CDR3s include the opening cysteine and the closing phenylalanine or tryptophan. D genes are given only for firm matches. Clone size, where shown, is once, few, many, or a class for clones that have expanded.

V gene	clone size	D gene	J gene	CDR3 DNA	CDR3 protein
TRBV5-5	few	TRBD1	TRBJ2-7	TGTGCCAGCAGACCTGGACAGGGAAAACCCTACGAGCAGTACTTC	CASRPGQGKPYEQYF
TRBV5-4	NA	TRBD1	TRBJ2-6	TGTGCCAGCAGCCCGAAGACAGGGTTCGGGGCCAACGTCCTGACTTTC	CASSPKTGFGANVLTF
TRBV11-2	NA	NA	TRBJ1-4	TGTGCCAGCAGCTTAGGGGGCACATCAACTAATGAAAAACTGTTTTTT	CASSLGGTSTNEKLFF
TRBV7-9	NA	TRBD2	TRBJ2-5	TGTGCCAGCAGCCTAAGCGGGGGGGCTCGAGAGACCCAGTACTTC	CASSLSGGARETQYF
TRBV7-9	few	NA	TRBJ1-5	TGTGCCAGCAGCTTAGATTACAGGGAATACGGCAATCAGCCCCAGCATTTT	CASSLDYREYGNQPQHF
TRBV6-5	NA	TRBD2	TRBJ2-2	TGTGCCAGCAGTGCACAAGGACTAGCGAACGGGGAGCTGTTTTTT	CASSAQGLANGELFF
TRBV7-6	NA	TRBD1	TRBJ1-1	TGTGCCAGCAGCATCCGACAGGGAGGGAACACTGAAGCTTTCTTT	CASSIRQGGNTEAFF
TRBV29-1	NA	NA	TRBJ2-5	TGCAGCGTTGATGGTGCGGGGTGGCTTGAGACCCAGTACTTC	CSVDGAGWLETQYF
TRBV6-1	once	NA	TRBJ2-4	TGTGCCAGCAGAGGACAGCCGGGCAAAAACATTCAGTACTTC	CASRGQPGKNIQYF
TRBV4-3	medium-sized	NA	TRBJ2-3	TGCGCCAGCAGCCAAGATCGGGAGAGGGGAGTGCGCACAGATACGCAGTATTTT	CASSQDRERGVRTDTQYF
TRBV5-5	NA	NA	TRBJ2-7	TGTGCCAGCAGCGGAACTAGGAACTACGAGCAGTACTTC	CASSGTRNYEQYF
TRBV2	NA	TRBD2	TRBJ2-5	TGTGCCAGCAGTGGGTCCCCAGGGAGGGAACGGGAGACCCAGTACTTC	CASSGSPGRERETQYF
TRBV5-6	NA	NA	TRBJ1-3	TGTGCCAGCAGCGCCGGTAGAACCTCTGGAAACACCATATATTTT	CASSAGRTSGNTIYF
TRBV5-1	NA	TRBD2	TRBJ2-1	TGCGCCAGCAGGGCTAGCGGGAACAACAATGAGCAGTTCTTC	CASRASGNNNEQFF
TRBV14	NA	TRBD2	TRBJ2-7	TGTGCCAGCAGCCAAGGATACCGGGGAGCGGGGGTCCACGAGCAGTACTTC	CASSQGYRGAGVHEQYF
TRBV23-1	few	TRBD1	TRBJ2-7	TGCGCCAGCAGTCAGAACAGGGGTCCGATAATAGTGGGCGAGCAGTACTTC	CASSQNRGPIIVGEQYF
TRBV7-9	NA	TRBD2	TRBJ2-7	TGTTCCAGCAGCTTATCATCCGGGAGGGCGACCTACGAGCAGTACTTC	CSSSLSSGRATYEQYF
TRBV5-4	NA	TRBD1	TRBJ1-2	TGTGCCAGCAGCTTGCAGGGGGCCTATGGCTACACCTTC	CASSLQGAYGYTF
TRBV27	once	TRBD2	TRBJ2-7	TGTGCCAGCACCCCGGCGGCGGGAGCCTACGAGCAGTACTTC	CASTPAAGAYEQYF
TRBV7-2	NA	TRBD1	TRBJ1-4	TGTGCCAGCAGCAGGGGGACAGGAGAAAAACTGTTTTTT	CASSRGTGEKLFF
TRBV9	few	TRBD2	TRBJ2-7	TGTGCCAGCAGCCCCTCTGGGACTAGCGGCTCCTACGAGCAGTACTTC	CASSPSGTSGSYEQYF
TRBV10-3	few	NA	TRBJ2-3	TGTGCCATCAGTGAGCTGGAGCGGAGCACAGATACGCAGTATTTT	CAISELERSTDTQYF
TRBV19	NA	TRBD2	TRBJ2-1	TGTGCCAGTAGTATGGCTCTAGCGGGAGAGAATGAGCAGTTCTTC	CASSMALAGENEQFF
TRBV5-4	NA	TRBD2	TRBJ2-7	TGTGCCAGCAGCCTTACGGGGGGAAGATACGAGCAGTACTTC	CASSLTGGRYEQYF
TRBV5-4	NA	TRBD1	TRBJ2-5	TGTGCCAGCAGCTTTAAGGACAGGGGAGGGACCCAGTACTTC	CASSFKDRGGTQYF